The TCR beta chain under discussion was sequenced for a study of monozygotic twins with inflammatory bowel disease. This CDR3 comprises 14 residues. Germline-derived CDR1 and CDR2 are SGHDT and YYEEEE. TCRdb re-called the 5' RACE reads and catalogs CDR3 proteins one per entry, DNA excluded. Recorded for this sample: 350,000 to 500,000 distinct CDR3 sequences. The rearrangement uses TRBV5-6 and TRBJ2-7. This TCR came from a human donor with ulcerative colitis or Crohn's disease, or a healthy co-twin of an affected twin (not recorded which). The sample was blood. The chain's CDR3 is CASSLGQVVGEQYF. The full variable domain, its missing parts supplied by reference TRBV5-6 and TRBJ2-7, is DAGVTQSPTHLIKTRGQQVTLRCSPKSGHDTVSWYQQALGQGPQFIFQYYEEEERQRGNFPDRFSGHQFPNYSSELNVNALLLGDSALYLCASSLGQVVGEQYFGPGTRLTVT.